Following are 23 T cell receptor beta chains from one sample sequenced in a study of T cell changes during pregnancy in multiple sclerosis. The assay was immunoSEQ multiplex PCR, and TCRdb's table has in-frame clones only and misses some. The sample has roughly 40,000 clones; over 80% are singletons. Here the sequenced sample was CD4+ T cells from peripheral blood mononuclear cells, taken before pregnancy. Source of these receptors: a female donor with multiple sclerosis, enrolled in a pregnancy study.

This chain joins TRBV7-3 and TRBJ2-7; 9 nucleotides match TRBD2. Germline lookup yields CDR1 SGHTA and CDR2 FQGTGA. The V gene end was trimmed by 5 bases and the J gene end by 6 bases; junction bases not matched to a gene: 11. CDR3 length: 15 residues. For the CDR3, the DNA is TGTGCCAGCAGCACGGTAGGCGGGGGGGCCGGCGAGCAGTACTTC. Translation: CASSTVGGGAGEQYF.

This clone was seen only once. This chain links TRBV19 with TRBJ1-6, with no clear D. Germline V gene lookup returns CDR1 LNHDA and CDR2 SQIVND (reference sequence). This CDR3 region has 16 residues. V lost 3 bases, J lost 0 bases, and 9 bases lay in between. CDR3 coding DNA: TGTGCCAGTAGTATTCGCAGATCCTCCTATAATTCACCCCTCCACTTT. This translates into CASSIRRSSYNSPLHF.

The V gene is TRBV7-2, the J gene TRBJ2-7, with a tentative D call TRBD1 (5 bases). This CDR3 has 15 amino acids. CDR1 and CDR2 (germline): SGHTA, FQGNSA. With 1 base removed from V and 3 bases from J, the gap between germline ends came to 13 bases. CDR3: CASSLGLGPHYEQYF. CDR3 DNA sequence: TGTGCCAGCAGCTTAGGGTTGGGGCCTCACTACGAGCAGTACTTC.

The genes are TRBV5-4 and TRBJ1-2; D possibly corresponds to TRBD1 (6 bases). Germline V gives CDR1 SGHNT, CDR2 YYREEE (reference sequence). The CDR3 is 15 residues long. With 5 bases removed from V and 7 bases from J, the gap between germline ends came to 21 bases. This CDR3 reads CASRTLTQGFRGYTF. CDR3 DNA: TGTGCCAGCAGAACCCTGACACAGGGATTCCGTGGCTACACCTTC.

The CDR3 protein is CASRWMSPEGQPQHF. DNA for the CDR3: TGTGCCAGCAGGTGGATGTCACCGGAAGGCCAGCCCCAGCATTTT. J is TRBJ1-5 and V is TRBV19; D remains ambiguous. The CDR3 runs to 15 residues. Between the trimmed V and J ends, which lost 9 bases and 7 bases, there was a span of 22 bases. Germline CDR1 and CDR2: LNHDA and SQIVND (reference sequence).

This sequence joins TRBV7-8 and TRBJ1-5; TRBD1 aligns across 7 bases. J lost 0 bases, V lost 6 bases, and 14 bases had no gene match. The CDR3 covers 18 residues. Germline CDR1 reads SGHVS; CDR2 reads FQNEAQ. DNA of the CDR3: TGTGCCAGCAGTAGTACAGGGGACTCATGGGTTAGCAATCAGCCCCAGCATTTT. Encoded protein: CASSSTGDSWVSNQPQHF.

The chain combines TRBV5-5 with TRBJ1-1; weak D call: TRBD1 (5 bases). The ends were cut back, 4 bases at V and 11 bases at J, with 12 bases in the middle. The CDR3 is made up of 11 amino acids. Looked up from germline, CDR1 is SGHKS and CDR2 is YYEKEE (reference sequence). The CDR3 DNA reads as TGTGCCAGCAGCCTTGGGACTTGGGCTTTCTTT. This translates into CASSLGTWAFF.

This clone was recorded only once. The chain joins TRBV13 to TRBJ2-7, with D unresolved. Germline-derived CDR1 and CDR2 are PRHDT and FYEKMQ (reference sequence). Trimming took off 1 base at V and 3 bases at J, with 4 bases between the two ends. The CDR3 is 12 amino acids. The CDR3, as DNA: TGTGCCAGCAGCTTAGTAGTCTACGAGCAGTACTTC. It yields the protein CASSLVVYEQYF.

The chain employs TRBV23-1 and TRBJ2-5; tentatively, D is TRBD1 (6 bases). The DNA end is more similar to TRBJ2-7, so the J call may be wrong. TRBV23-1 is placed among ORFs of uncertain function. This CDR3 has 14 amino acids. CDR3 protein: CASSQYHRVNEQYF. In nucleotides, the CDR3 is TGCGCCAGCAGTCAATATCACAGGGTCAACGAGCAGTACTTC.

The chain's CDR3 is CASGRQGVDQPQHF. For the CDR3, the DNA is TGCGCCAGCGGGAGACAGGGGGTCGATCAGCCCCAGCATTTT. The chain combines TRBV4-3 with TRBJ1-5; 9 bases match TRBD1. Germline CDR1 is LGHNA and CDR2 is YSLEER. The junction had 7 bases not matched to a gene; V was cut back by 8 bases and J by 5 bases. The CDR3 has 14 amino acids.

V and J are TRBV2 and TRBJ1-5, with TRBD1 matching over 12 bases. Germline assignment: CDR1 SNHLY and CDR2 FYNNEI. The CDR3 has 15 residues. V lost 6 bases, J lost 7 bases, and 7 bases stayed unmatched. CDR3 amino acids: CASRGDRGRAQPQHF. The CDR3 bases are TGTGCCAGCAGGGGGGACAGGGGGCGCGCCCAGCCCCAGCATTTT.

The rearrangement joins TRBV5-6 to TRBJ1-1; TRBD1 might be the D (5 bases). The germline V gene has CDR1 SGHDT and CDR2 YYEEEE. V was shortened by 3 bases and J by 1 base, with 10 bases between the two germline ends. CDR3 length: 14 amino acids. CDR3 loop: CASSYQGTNTEAFF. The DNA of the CDR3 is TGTGCCAGCAGCTATCAGGGTACGAACACTGAAGCTTTCTTT.

The chain recombines TRBV5-4 with TRBJ2-7; D perhaps matches TRBD1 (6 bases). From germline, CDR1 is SGHNT and CDR2 YYREEE (reference sequence). This CDR3 spans 15 amino acids. Trimming stripped 2 bases from V and 2 bases from J, with 14 bases between. The CDR3 sequence: CASSFESQGTYEQYF. In DNA, the CDR3 is TGTGCCAGCAGCTTCGAGTCTCAGGGGACCTACGAGCAGTACTTC.

A single count supports this clone. This chain links TRBV18 with TRBJ1-3; a weak D match, TRBD1 (5 bases). V was clipped by 1 base and J by 4 bases, with 11 bases between them. Per the germline V gene, CDR1 is KGHSH and CDR2 is LQKENI. This CDR3 is built from 15 residues. CDR3 residues: CASSPRGVAGNTIYF. The CDR3 nucleotides are TGTGCCAGCTCACCACGGGGGGTCGCCGGAAACACCATATATTTT.

V and J are TRBV7-2 and TRBJ2-7; no reliable D call. The ends were cut back, 0 bases at V and 6 bases at J, with 6 bases in the middle. The CDR3 spans 12 residues. The germline V gene encodes CDR1 SGHTA and CDR2 FQGNSA. The CDR3 nucleotides read TGTGCCAGCAGCTTAGCGCGGCGCGAGCAGTACTTC. This codes for CASSLARREQYF. Combining the CDR3 with reference TRBV7-2 and TRBJ2-7 gives the whole variable domain GAGVSQSPSNKVTEKGKDVELRCDPISGHTALYWYRQSLGQGLEFLIYFQGNSAPDKSGLPSDRFSAERTGGSVSTLTIQRTQQEDSAVYLCASSLARREQYFGPGTRLTVT.

The chain joins TRBV7-2 to TRBJ2-7, with D possibly being TRBD2 (5 bases). Trimming stripped 5 bases from V and 3 bases from J, with 14 bases between. This CDR3 region has 14 residues. Germline values: CDR1 SGHTA, CDR2 FQGNSA. CDR3 nucleotides: TGTGCCAGCAGCCTACAGACTACGCTCTACGAGCAGTACTTC. Encoded protein: CASSLQTTLYEQYF.

The V call is TRBV7-3, the J call TRBJ2-7; a possible D gene is TRBD1 (7 bases). This CDR3 is built from 14 residues. V was pared by 0 bases and J by 6 bases, with 12 bases between. Germline V gives CDR1 SGHTA, CDR2 FQGTGA. CDR3 region: CASSLTHQGGEQYF. CDR3 bases: TGTGCCAGCAGCTTAACCCACCAGGGGGGCGAGCAGTACTTC.

The chain has TRBV18 and TRBJ1-3; no clear D. V gave up 3 bases and J gave up 0 bases, with 6 bases separating them. This CDR3 is 14 amino acids long. The germline V gene has CDR1 KGHSH and CDR2 LQKENI. Written as DNA, the CDR3 is TGTGCCAGCTCACCTACGGGCTCTGGAAACACCATATATTTT. It codes for CASSPTGSGNTIYF. Filled out from reference TRBV18 and TRBJ1-3, the complete variable domain reads NAGVMQNPRHLVRRRGQEARLRCSPMKGHSHVYWYRQLPEEGLKFMVYLQKENIIDESGMPKERFSAEFPKEGPSILRIQQVVRGDSAAYFCASSPTGSGNTIYFGEGSWLTVV.

The V gene is TRBV5-4, the J gene TRBJ2-1, with D tentatively TRBD1 (5 bases). The germline gives CDR1 SGHNT, CDR2 YYREEE (reference sequence). The CDR3 totals 15 residues. Trimming took off 3 bases at V and 5 bases at J, with 15 bases between the two ends. The CDR3 DNA is TGTGCCAGCAGCTCTACTACGCAGGGCCACAATGAGCAGTTCTTC. As protein: CASSSTTQGHNEQFF. Variable domain in full (rest from reference TRBV5-4 and TRBJ2-1): ETGVTQSPTHLIKTRGQQVTLRCSSQSGHNTVSWYQQALGQGPQFIFQYYREEENGRGNFPPRFSGLQFPNYSSELNVNALELDDSALYLCASSSTTQGHNEQFFGPGTRLTVL.

This clone was observed a handful of times. The rearrangement joins TRBV7-9 to TRBJ1-1, with TRBD1 identical over 7 bases. V was pared by 5 bases and J by 4 bases, with 10 bases of the junction left unmatched. This CDR3 region has 15 residues. Germline V gene sequence: CDR1 SEHNR, CDR2 FQNEAQ (reference sequence). The CDR3 sequence is CASSTPHRGITEAFF. CDR3 sequence (DNA): TGTGCCAGCAGCACGCCCCACAGGGGAATCACTGAAGCTTTCTTT.

A few counts support this clone. The gene calls are TRBV7-9 and TRBJ1-1, with D perhaps TRBD1 (5 bases). CDR1 is SEHNR and CDR2 is FQNEAQ in the germline V gene (reference sequence). This CDR3 is 14 amino acids long. With 3 bases removed from V and 5 bases from J, the gap between germline ends came to 13 bases. The DNA for the CDR3 is TGTGCCAGCAGCTTTAGAGGGGAGGGGACTGAAGCTTTCTTT. It encodes CASSFRGEGTEAFF.

The rearrangement links TRBV6-4 to TRBJ1-1; 7 bases fit TRBD1. The CDR3 runs to 14 residues. Unmatched junction bases numbered 4, after V lost 6 bases and J lost 0 bases. The germline V gene encodes CDR1 MRHNA and CDR2 SNTAGT. The CDR3 DNA follows: TGTGCCAGCAGGAGGGACAGCTTGAACACTGAAGCTTTCTTT. It codes for CASRRDSLNTEAFF.

The CDR3 sequence: CASSIRGGLNQPQHF. CDR3 bases: TGTGCCAGTAGTATCCGGGGGGGATTGAATCAGCCCCAGCATTTT. The chain joins TRBV19 to TRBJ1-5, with D possibly TRBD1 on 5 matching bases. Germline V CDR1 and CDR2: LNHDA, SQIVND (reference sequence). The CDR3 runs to 15 residues. V was pared by 3 bases and J by 4 bases, with 13 bases between.